The 7 T cell receptor beta chains presented below share a single source sample, sequenced in a study of blood T cell repertoires in COVID-19. TCRdb keeps only in-frame clones here, not all; method: immunoSEQ multiplex PCR. In the table there are 100,000 to 150,000 clones, about nine tenths of which are singletons. The sample comprised peripheral blood. These receptors were obtained from a man in his 70s who had recovered from COVID-19.

The chain joins TRBV2 to TRBJ1-2; tentatively, D is TRBD1 (5 bases). The CDR3 covers 15 residues. The ends were cut back, 6 bases at V and 1 base at J, with 15 bases in the middle. CDR1 and CDR2 (germline): SNHLY, FYNNEI. The CDR3 is CASSRAGLSNYGYTF. The CDR3 DNA is TGTGCCAGCAGCCGAGCGGGACTGAGTAACTATGGCTACACCTTC.

In this sample, this clone turned up a few times. The chain employs TRBV7-2 and TRBJ2-7; the match to TRBD1 covers 8 bases. V lost 5 bases, J lost 4 bases, and 4 bases stayed unmatched. Looked up from germline, CDR1 is SGHTA and CDR2 is FQGNSA. This CDR3 spans 13 amino acids. The CDR3 nucleotides read TGTGCCAGCAGCGCTACAGGGGGTTACGAGCAGTACTTC. Translation gives CASSATGGYEQYF.

The chain employs TRBV7-8 and TRBJ2-7, with TRBD2 matching over 7 bases. Germline V gene data show CDR1 as SGHVS and CDR2 as FQNEAQ. The CDR3 loop spans 16 amino acids. The ends lost 5 bases at V and 7 bases at J; junction bases unmatched: 17. The CDR3 spells CASSLYFGAGEREQYF. The CDR3 coding sequence is TGTGCCAGCAGCCTATATTTCGGGGCGGGGGAGCGGGAGCAGTACTTC.

This clone has a handful of counts. The genes are TRBV6-2 or TRBV6-3 and TRBJ1-2; D ambiguous. V was cut by 0 bases and J by 8 bases, with 10 bases left in between. Per germline, CDR1 MNHEY and CDR2 SVGEGT. CDR3 length: 13 amino acids. CDR3 protein: CASSYSSSGGYTF. Written as DNA, the CDR3 is TGTGCCAGCAGTTACTCGTCCTCGGGGGGCTACACCTTC.

This chain joins TRBV29-1 and TRBJ1-3; 7 bases line up with TRBD1. V was clipped by 6 bases and J by 0 bases; unmatched bases: 5. Germline CDR1 reads SQVTM; CDR2 reads ANQGSEA. This CDR3 has 14 amino acids. In nucleotides, the CDR3 is TGCAGCGTCCACTCAGGGGGCTCTGGAAACACCATATATTTT. Translation gives CSVHSGGSGNTIYF.

The chain links TRBV11-3 to TRBJ2-5; the match to TRBD1 covers 10 bases. The ends lost 0 bases at V and 4 bases at J; junction bases unmatched: 5. The CDR3 extends over 16 amino acids. The germline V gene has CDR1 SGHNT and CDR2 YENEEA. CDR3 sequence: CASSLEGTGVGETQYF. CDR3 DNA sequence: TGTGCCAGCAGCTTAGAAGGGACAGGGGTCGGAGAGACCCAGTACTTC.

V is TRBV7-2 and J is TRBJ2-5; unclear D gene. The CDR3 is 15 residues long. The V end was cut by 1 base, the J end by 9 bases, with 18 bases between. CDR1 and CDR2 from the germline V gene are SGHTA and FQGNSA. The CDR3 protein is CASSLGLPGQTAQYF. The CDR3 DNA reads as TGTGCCAGCAGCTTAGGGCTCCCGGGTCAGACGGCCCAGTACTTC.